These T cell receptor beta chains were read from a single sample in a study of T cell responses to AZD1222 COVID-19 vaccine. Sequencing used immunoSEQ multiplex PCR; TCRdb keeps in-frame clones, though not all of them. The top ten clones hold about 27% of a sample with 100,000 to 150,000 clones, 84% of them seen once. The sequencing here drew on peripheral blood, taken 28 days after the second AZD1222 dose. The receptors were gathered from an adult who received the AZD1222 COVID-19 vaccine. Each CDR3 is given with its conserved first and last residue. A D gene is named only where the DNA matches it firmly. Some rows have no size entry. The others give once, few or many, or a class for an expanded clone.

clone size,J gene,V gene,D gene,CDR3 protein,CDR3 DNA
.,TRBJ1-2,TRBV19,.,CASSIEDRTLYGYTF,TGTGCCAGTAGTATAGAAGACAGGACCCTCTATGGCTACACCTTC
.,TRBJ1-2,TRBV2,TRBD1,CASSGQGADYGYTF,TGTGCCAGCAGTGGACAGGGGGCTGACTATGGCTACACCTTC
.,TRBJ1-1,TRBV7-9,.,CASSEPGRSNTEAFF,TGTGCCAGCAGCGAACCGGGGAGATCAAACACTGAAGCTTTCTTT
.,TRBJ2-1,TRBV7-9,TRBD2,CASSLGGRSYNEQFF,TGTGCCAGCAGCTTGGGGGGGAGATCCTACAATGAGCAGTTCTTC
.,TRBJ1-5,TRBV3-1/TRBV3-2,.,CASSQGRPGTQHF,TGTGCCAGCAGCCAAGGACGTCCAGGGACCCAGCATTTT
.,TRBJ2-3,TRBV9,.,CASSEDGQRRDTQYF,TGTGCCAGCAGCGAGGACGGGCAAAGAAGGGATACGCAGTATTTT
.,TRBJ2-7,TRBV4-2,TRBD2,CASGRGTSGEYEQYF,TGTGCCAGCGGCCGAGGGACTAGCGGGGAGTACGAGCAGTACTTC
.,TRBJ1-2,TRBV6-5,.,CASSSDTGIITGYTF,TGTGCCAGCAGTTCCGACACAGGCATTATTACGGGCTACACCTTC
.,TRBJ2-5,TRBV5-1,TRBD2,CASSRSGGAEETQYF,TGCGCCAGCAGCAGGAGCGGGGGGGCTGAAGAGACCCAGTACTTC
.,TRBJ2-3,TRBV28,.,CASSTRQAHVGF,TGTGCCAGCAGTACCAGACAGGCTCATGTGGGTTTT
once,TRBJ2-1,TRBV6-5,.,CASTMRGLTYNEQFF,TGTGCCAGCACCATGAGGGGACTTACTTACAATGAGCAGTTCTTC
once,TRBJ2-7,TRBV4-1,TRBD2,CASSHRLAGFYEQYF,TGCGCCAGCAGCCACCGACTAGCGGGATTCTACGAGCAGTACTTC
once,TRBJ1-2,TRBV6-2/TRBV6-3,.,CASSYSTGALYGYTF,TGTGCCAGCAGTTACTCGACGGGGGCCCTCTATGGCTACACCTTC
.,TRBJ1-5,TRBV27,.,CASSINRVAGPQHF,TGTGCCAGCAGTATAAACAGGGTAGCGGGGCCCCAGCATTTT
.,TRBJ2-3,TRBV10-1,.,CASSESGSTDTQYF,TGCGCCAGCAGTGAGTCGGGTAGCACAGATACGCAGTATTTT
.,TRBJ2-3,TRBV6-2/TRBV6-3,TRBD2,CATSGGPDTQYF,TGTGCCACCAGCGGGGGCCCCGATACGCAGTATTTT
.,TRBJ2-5,TRBV7-2,.,CASSLLLARETQYF,TGTGCCAGCAGCTTACTTCTAGCCAGAGAGACCCAGTACTTC
.,TRBJ2-1,TRBV4-1,.,CASSGTPKRESYNEQFF,TGCGCCAGCAGCGGGACACCGAAAAGGGAATCCTACAATGAGCAGTTCTTC
.,TRBJ2-5,TRBV18,TRBD1,CASSPQQGDQETQYF,TGTGCCAGCTCACCACAGCAGGGGGACCAAGAGACCCAGTACTTC
.,TRBJ1-6,TRBV2,.,CASSERGTSLHF,TGTGCCAGCAGTGAAAGGGGCACGTCCCTCCACTTT
.,TRBJ1-5,TRBV5-6,.,CASSSGRINQPQHF,TGTGCCAGCAGTTCCGGACGGATCAATCAGCCCCAGCATTTT
.,TRBJ1-3,TRBV10-1,.,CASSEGTSAGNTIYF,TGCGCCAGCAGTGAGGGGACCTCGGCTGGAAACACCATATATTTT
once,TRBJ1-1,TRBV4-2,.,CASSQELIATEAFF,TGTGCCAGCAGCCAAGAATTAATAGCCACTGAAGCTTTCTTT
once,TRBJ2-1,TRBV10-1,.,CASSESGRSEQFF,TGCGCCAGCAGTGAGTCGGGGCGCAGTGAGCAGTTCTTC
.,TRBJ1-6,TRBV6-5,TRBD1,CASSYPGQFSPLHF,TGTGCCAGCAGTTACCCGGGACAGTTTTCACCCCTCCACTTT
.,TRBJ2-3,TRBV9,.,CASSVGEGARTDTQYF,TGTGCCAGCAGCGTAGGGGAGGGGGCCCGCACAGATACGCAGTATTTT
few,TRBJ2-7,TRBV18,.,CASSHGTREQYF,TGTGCCAGCTCTCACGGGACTCGCGAGCAGTACTTC
.,TRBJ2-1,TRBV6-4,.,CASSRGGDEQFF,TGTGCCTCTTCTAGAGGGGGGGATGAGCAGTTCTTC
.,TRBJ2-7,TRBV6-6,.,CASSATAEQYF,TGTGCCAGCAGTGCCACCGCCGAGCAGTACTTC
.,TRBJ1-1,TRBV30,TRBD1,CAWSVGGGRTEAFF,TGTGCCTGGAGTGTCGGAGGGGGCCGCACTGAAGCTTTCTTT
.,TRBJ2-1,TRBV24-1,.,CATRLGTSSYNEQFF,TGTGCCACCCGCCTCGGGACGAGCTCCTACAATGAGCAGTTCTTC
once,TRBJ1-1,TRBV29-1,TRBD1,CSASGETGGRRTEAFF,TGCAGCGCCTCCGGGGAAACAGGGGGCAGGAGAACTGAAGCTTTCTTT
once,TRBJ1-5,TRBV15,TRBD1,CATSRGTGEVPHF,TGTGCCACCAGCAGGGGCACAGGGGAGGTTCCGCATTTT
once,TRBJ1-5,TRBV19,.,CASSIRRGNQPQHF,TGTGCCAGTAGTATCCGGAGAGGCAATCAGCCCCAGCATTTT
.,TRBJ1-1,TRBV6-5,.,CASGRGKNTEAFF,TGTGCCAGCGGACGTGGAAAGAACACTGAAGCTTTCTTT
.,TRBJ1-3,TRBV18,.,CASSPLAGGRESGNTIYF,TGTGCCAGCTCACCACTCGCGGGGGGAAGGGAGTCTGGAAACACCATATATTTT
.,TRBJ2-3,TRBV10-1,TRBD2,CASSESRGLTTSTDTQYF,TGCGCCAGCAGTGAGTCAAGGGGACTAACTACAAGCACAGATACGCAGTATTTT
.,TRBJ1-2,TRBV12-3/TRBV12-4,.,CASSRDGNYGYTF,TGTGCCAGCAGTCGCGACGGCAACTATGGCTACACCTTC
.,TRBJ1-2,TRBV11-2,.,CASSLGGVGSYGYTF,TGTGCCAGCAGCTTAGGTGGCGTCGGGTCCTATGGCTACACCTTC
.,TRBJ2-1,TRBV11-3,.,CASSRNYNEQFF,TGTGCCAGCAGCCGCAACTACAATGAGCAGTTCTTC
.,TRBJ1-3,TRBV3-1/TRBV3-2,.,CASSQEGGGIRNTIYF,TGTGCCAGCAGCCAAGAGGGAGGAGGGATCAGAAACACCATATATTTT
.,TRBJ1-4,TRBV5-1,.,CASHLGGAQVEKLFF,TGCGCCAGCCACTTAGGCGGGGCTCAGGTTGAAAAACTGTTTTTT
once,TRBJ2-7,TRBV7-9,.,CATRPQSYYEQYF,TGTGCCACCCGTCCCCAGAGTTACTACGAGCAGTACTTC
.,TRBJ2-2,TRBV30,TRBD2,CAWTSLGGWATGELFF,TGTGCCTGGACCTCTCTGGGGGGGTGGGCCACCGGGGAGCTGTTTTTT
.,TRBJ2-5,TRBV25-1,TRBD1,CASSDFRTGDHQETQYF,TGTGCCAGCAGTGATTTTAGGACAGGGGATCACCAAGAGACCCAGTACTTC
.,TRBJ1-2,TRBV28,TRBD1,CASSWTGTQNYGYTF,TGTGCCAGCAGTTGGACAGGGACCCAGAACTATGGCTACACCTTC
.,TRBJ1-2,TRBV15,.,CATEAKGISSYGYTF,TGTGCCACCGAGGCGAAGGGGATATCTAGCTATGGCTACACCTTC
.,TRBJ1-2,TRBV27,.,CASSLPRQGVNYGYTF,TGTGCCAGCAGTTTACCCCGGCAAGGGGTGAACTATGGCTACACCTTC
few,TRBJ2-3,TRBV5-1,.,CASSLAGGTDTQYF,TGCGCCAGCAGCTTGGCCGGGGGCACAGATACGCAGTATTTT
few,TRBJ1-6,TRBV9,TRBD1,CASSPGRGRSPLHF,TGTGCCAGCAGCCCGGGCAGGGGGCGTTCACCCCTCCACTTT
.,TRBJ2-3,TRBV29-1,.,CSVEEGVDTQYF,TGCAGCGTTGAAGAGGGGGTGGATACGCAGTATTTT
.,TRBJ2-7,TRBV28,.,CASSLVGIGYEQYF,TGTGCCAGCAGTTTAGTAGGGATCGGCTACGAGCAGTACTTC